This T cell receptor (beta chain) emerged from a study of CD8 T cells in ankylosing spondylitis. Broader study findings: Typical of ankylosing spondylitis blood, it appeared, was a TCR beta motif of under 10 highly homologous variants.

On this clonotype: As yet, its antigen is unknown.

CDR3 length equals 14 residues. V shed 1 base and J shed 5 bases, with 10 bases lying between them. CDR1 and CDR2 from the germline V gene are SGHKS and YYEKEE (reference sequence). TCRdb reprocessed the 5' RACE reads via MiXCR and lists one record per CDR3 protein. The sample has 450,000 to 550,000 distinct CDR3 sequences; over 4% are singletons. This chain connects TRBV5-5 to TRBJ2-1; D perhaps matches TRBD2 (6 bases). The sequencing sample was made of blood, either unsorted or a sorted T cell fraction (not recorded which). The source is a male donor with ankylosing spondylitis. The CDR3 DNA reads TGTGCCAGCAGCTTGCTAGCGATGAACAATGAGCAGTTCTTC. Its protein product is CASSLLAMNNEQFF. Drawing the rest from reference TRBV5-5 and TRBJ2-1, the complete variable domain is DAGVTQSPTHLIKTRGQQVTLRCSPISGHKSVSWYQQVLGQGPQFIFQYYEKEERGRGNFPDRFSARQFPNYSSELNVNALLLGDSALYLCASSLLAMNNEQFFGPGTRLTVL.